These 5 T cell receptor beta chains originate from one sample sequenced in a study of T cells expressing NK-cell markers. Reanalyzing the 5' RACE reads, TCRdb keeps one entry per CDR3 protein, without DNA. In total, the table holds about half a million distinct CDR3 sequences. The sequencing input was blood T cells: a sorted CD56 or NKG2C T cell subset, CD4+ or CD8+ T cells, or bulk PBMC T cells (not recorded which). These TCRs come from a woman aged 45-65 years in good health.

This chain joins TRBV14 and TRBJ2-7; TCRdb gives TRBD1 as the D gene, but with no DNA this cannot be confirmed. This CDR3 has 16 amino acids. The germline gives CDR1 SGHDN, CDR2 FVKESK. Here the CDR3 reads CASSQAGATTSYEQYF.

The V gene is TRBV5-6, the J gene TRBJ2-1; TCRdb's D call of TRBD2 is untestable without DNA. CDR1 is SGHDT and CDR2 is YYEEEE in the germline V gene. This CDR3 is built from 17 residues. CDR3 in amino acids: CASSLEGLAGVYNEQFF.

The CDR3 spells CASSSRQGGAEAFF. The chain joins TRBV6-1 to TRBJ1-1; TCRdb indicates TRBD1, and absent DNA this call remains unverified. The germline CDR1 and CDR2 sequences are MNHNS and SASEGT. The length of the CDR3 is 14 residues.

The chain joins TRBV3-1 to TRBJ2-3; TCRdb lists TRBD2, though no DNA is available to test this call. CDR1 and CDR2 (germline): LGHDT, YNNKEL (reference sequence). The CDR3 totals 18 residues. The chain's CDR3 is CASSPIGGTSGFKDTQYF.

V usage is TRBV12-3 or TRBV12-4 and J usage is TRBJ2-7; TCRdb's D call of TRBD1 is untestable without DNA. CDR3 length: 15 residues. The CDR3 sequence: CASSLVGGLIGEQYF.